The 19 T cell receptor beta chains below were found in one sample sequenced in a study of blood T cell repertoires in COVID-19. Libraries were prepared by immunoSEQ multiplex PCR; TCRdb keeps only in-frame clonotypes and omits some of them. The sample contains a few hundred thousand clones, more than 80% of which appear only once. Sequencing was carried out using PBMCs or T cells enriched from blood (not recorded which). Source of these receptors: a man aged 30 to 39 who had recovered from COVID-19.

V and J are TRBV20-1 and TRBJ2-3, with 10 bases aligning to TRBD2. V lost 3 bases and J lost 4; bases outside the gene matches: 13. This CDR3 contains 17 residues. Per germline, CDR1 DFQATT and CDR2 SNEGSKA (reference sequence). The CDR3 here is CSASRLWLAGAADTQYF. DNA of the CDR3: TGCAGTGCTAGTCGATTGTGGCTAGCGGGAGCGGCAGATACGCAGTATTTT.

The CDR3 nucleotides read TGTGCCAGCAGCCTAAGGGGTATGGTACAGGGGGCGCCCAATCAGCCCCAGCATTTT. Encoded protein: CASSLRGMVQGAPNQPQHF. V usage is TRBV7-2 and J usage is TRBJ1-5; TRBD1 aligns across 9 bases. The CDR3 has 19 residues. Germline trimming cut 5 bases from V and 3 bases from J; bases unmatched to any gene: 17. Germline CDR1 and CDR2: SGHTA and FQGNSA.

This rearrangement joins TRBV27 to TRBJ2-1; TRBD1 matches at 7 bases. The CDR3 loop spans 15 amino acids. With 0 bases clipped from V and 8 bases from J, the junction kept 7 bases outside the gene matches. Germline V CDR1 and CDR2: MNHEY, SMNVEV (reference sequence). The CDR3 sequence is CASSLSWSGGHEQFF. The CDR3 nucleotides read TGTGCCAGCAGTTTATCCTGGTCAGGGGGTCATGAGCAGTTCTTC.

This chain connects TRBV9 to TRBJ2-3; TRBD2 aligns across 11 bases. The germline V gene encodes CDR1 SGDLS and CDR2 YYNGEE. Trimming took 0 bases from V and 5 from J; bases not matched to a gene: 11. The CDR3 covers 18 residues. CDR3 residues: CASSVEVSGRARGDTQYF. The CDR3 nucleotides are TGTGCCAGCAGCGTAGAGGTTAGCGGGAGGGCCAGGGGAGATACGCAGTATTTT.

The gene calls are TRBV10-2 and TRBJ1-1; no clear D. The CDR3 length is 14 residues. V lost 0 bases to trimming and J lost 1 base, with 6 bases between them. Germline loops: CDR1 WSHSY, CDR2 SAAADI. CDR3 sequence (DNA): TGCGCCAGCAGTGAGTCGATGGCGAACACTGAAGCTTTCTTT. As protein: CASSESMANTEAFF.

The CDR3, as DNA: TGCAGCGTGCGCCCCCGGGGTGTCAACACCGGGGAGCTGTTTTTT. This gives the protein CSVRPRGVNTGELFF. The chain has TRBV29-1 and TRBJ2-2, with D perhaps matching TRBD2 (5 bases). V was cut by 6 bases and J by 2 bases, with 16 bases left in between. Germline values: CDR1 SQVTM, CDR2 ANQGSEA. The CDR3 runs 15 residues.

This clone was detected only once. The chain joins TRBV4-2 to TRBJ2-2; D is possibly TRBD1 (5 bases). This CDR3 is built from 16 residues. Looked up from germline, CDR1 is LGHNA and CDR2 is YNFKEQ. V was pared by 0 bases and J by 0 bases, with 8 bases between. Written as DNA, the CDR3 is TGTGCCAGCAGCCAAGAGGTCAGGGCGAACACCGGGGAGCTGTTTTTT. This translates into CASSQEVRANTGELFF.

CDR3 residues: CASSKERGGQYF. The CDR3 nucleotides read TGTGCCAGCAGCAAAGAGCGGGGTGGCCAGTATTTT. V and J are TRBV12-3 or TRBV12-4 and TRBJ2-3; 7 nucleotides match TRBD2. The CDR3 spans 12 residues. Losses at the gene ends were 6 bases for V and 12 bases for J; bases not matched to a gene: 9.

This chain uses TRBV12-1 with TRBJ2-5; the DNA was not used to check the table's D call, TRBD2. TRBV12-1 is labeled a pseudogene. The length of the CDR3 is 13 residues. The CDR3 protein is CASSLGLAETQYF. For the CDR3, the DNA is TGTGCCAGCAGCTTGGGACTAGCAGAGACCCAGTACTTC.

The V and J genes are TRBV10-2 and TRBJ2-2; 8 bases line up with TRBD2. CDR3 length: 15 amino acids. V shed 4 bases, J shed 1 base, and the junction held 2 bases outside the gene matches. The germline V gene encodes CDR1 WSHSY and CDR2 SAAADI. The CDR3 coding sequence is TGCGCCAGCAGTGGCGCGGGGGGGAACACCGGGGAGCTGTTTTTT. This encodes CASSGAGGNTGELFF.

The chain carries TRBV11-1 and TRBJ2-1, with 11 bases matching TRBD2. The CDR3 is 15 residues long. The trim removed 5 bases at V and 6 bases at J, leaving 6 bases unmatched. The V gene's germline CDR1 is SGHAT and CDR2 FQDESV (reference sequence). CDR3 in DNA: TGTGCCAGCAGCCAACTAGCGGGAGCTCGCAATGAGCAGTTCTTC. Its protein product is CASSQLAGARNEQFF.

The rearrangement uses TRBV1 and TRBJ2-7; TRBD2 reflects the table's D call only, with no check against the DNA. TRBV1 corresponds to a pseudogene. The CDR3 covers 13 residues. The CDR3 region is CTSSQGGGDEQYF. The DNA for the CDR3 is TGCACCAGCAGCCAAGGCGGGGGCGACGAGCAGTACTTC.

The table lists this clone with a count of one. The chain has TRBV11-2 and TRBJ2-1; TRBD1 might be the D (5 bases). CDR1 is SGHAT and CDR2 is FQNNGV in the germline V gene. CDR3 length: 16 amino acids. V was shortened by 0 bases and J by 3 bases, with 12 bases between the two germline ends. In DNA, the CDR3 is TGTGCCAGCAGCTTAGAACCCGACAGAAGCTACAATGAGCAGTTCTTC. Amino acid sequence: CASSLEPDRSYNEQFF.

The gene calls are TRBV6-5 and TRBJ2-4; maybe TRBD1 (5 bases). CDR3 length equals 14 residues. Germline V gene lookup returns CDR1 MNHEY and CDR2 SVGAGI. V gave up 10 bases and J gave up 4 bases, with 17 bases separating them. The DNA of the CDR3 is TGTGCCATCGACGGACAAGGGGTTAAAAACATTCAGTACTTC. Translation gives CAIDGQGVKNIQYF.

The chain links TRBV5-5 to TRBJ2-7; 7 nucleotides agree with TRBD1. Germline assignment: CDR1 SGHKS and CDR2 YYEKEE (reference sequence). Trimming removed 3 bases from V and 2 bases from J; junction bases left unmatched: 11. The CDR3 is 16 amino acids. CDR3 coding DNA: TGTGCCAGCAGCTGGAACCAGGGGGTCATTACCTACGAGCAGTACTTC. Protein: CASSWNQGVITYEQYF. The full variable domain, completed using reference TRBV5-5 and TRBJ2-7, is DAGVTQSPTHLIKTRGQQVTLRCSPISGHKSVSWYQQVLGQGPQFIFQYYEKEERGRGNFPDRFSARQFPNYSSELNVNALLLGDSALYLCASSWNQGVITYEQYFGPGTRLTVT.

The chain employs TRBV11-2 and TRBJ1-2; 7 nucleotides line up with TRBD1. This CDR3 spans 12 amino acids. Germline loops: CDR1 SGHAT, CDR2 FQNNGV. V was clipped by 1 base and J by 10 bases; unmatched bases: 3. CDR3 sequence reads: CASSLGGQFYTF. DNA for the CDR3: TGTGCCAGCAGCTTAGGGGGACAGTTCTACACCTTC. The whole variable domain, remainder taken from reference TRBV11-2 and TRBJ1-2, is EAGVAQSPRYKIIEKRQSVAFWCNPISGHATLYWYQQILGQGPKLLIQFQNNGVVDDSQLPKDRFSAERLKGVDSTLKIQPAKLEDSAVYLCASSLGGQFYTFGSGTRLTVV.

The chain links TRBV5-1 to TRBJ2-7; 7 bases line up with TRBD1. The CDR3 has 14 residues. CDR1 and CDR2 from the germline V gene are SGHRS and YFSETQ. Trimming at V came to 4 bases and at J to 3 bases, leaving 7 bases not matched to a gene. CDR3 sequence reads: CASSASTGRYEQYF. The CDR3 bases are TGCGCCAGCAGCGCCTCGACAGGGCGCTACGAGCAGTACTTC.

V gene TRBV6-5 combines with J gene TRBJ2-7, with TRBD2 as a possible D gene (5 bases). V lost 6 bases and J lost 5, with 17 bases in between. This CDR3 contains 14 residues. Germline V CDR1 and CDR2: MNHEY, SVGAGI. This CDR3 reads CASRPNGVSHEQYF. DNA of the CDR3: TGTGCCAGCAGACCAAACGGGGTTTCCCACGAGCAGTACTTC.

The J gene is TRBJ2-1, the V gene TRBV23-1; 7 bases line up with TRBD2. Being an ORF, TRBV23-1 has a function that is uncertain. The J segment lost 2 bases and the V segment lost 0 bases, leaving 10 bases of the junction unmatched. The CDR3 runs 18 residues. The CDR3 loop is CASSQSAGTTGAYNEQFF. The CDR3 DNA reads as TGCGCCAGCAGTCAATCTGCCGGGACTACCGGCGCCTACAATGAGCAGTTCTTC.